Listed below are T cell receptor beta chains from one sample, sequenced in a study of T cells in Graves' hyperthyroidism and ophthalmopathy. TCRdb analysed the multiplex PCR reads with MiXCR anew, one entry per CDR3 protein. The data show about 350,000 distinct CDR3 sequences, more than 11% seen once. The sample consisted of blood. The receptors here all came from a woman aged 30 to 39 with Graves' hyperthyroidism. CDR3s include the opening cysteine and the closing phenylalanine or tryptophan. Fields, in order: J gene, clone size, D gene, V gene, CDR3 DNA, CDR3 protein. The D gene is left open where the match is weak. Only some rows state a clone size, as once, few, many or a class for expanded clones.

>TRBJ2-2|many|TRBD1|TRBV10-3
TGTGCCATCGGAACCGGGACAGGGACCGGGGAGCTGTTTTTT
CAIGTGTGTGELFF
>TRBJ1-3|many|NA|TRBV29-1
TGCAGCGTTGCGACAGCCGCGGGCTCTGGAAACACCATATATTTT
CSVATAAGSGNTIYF
>TRBJ2-7|NA|NA|TRBV27
TGTGCCAGCAGTTTAGTCCCGGTGAAGGAGCAGTACTTC
CASSLVPVKEQYF
>TRBJ1-5|NA|NA|TRBV10-3
TGTGCCATCAGTGAGGGGGACGCGATGCCCAATCAGCCCCAGCATTTT
CAISEGDAMPNQPQHF
>TRBJ2-3|NA|NA|TRBV20-1
TGCAGTGCTCCGACGACTAAAACTAGCACAGATACGCAGTATTTT
CSAPTTKTSTDTQYF
>TRBJ2-7|many|TRBD1|TRBV11-2
TGTGCCAGCAGTCCTGGGACAGCCTACGAGCAGTACTTC
CASSPGTAYEQYF
>TRBJ1-5|NA|NA|TRBV3-1
TGTGCCAGCAGCCAAGGGGGCGCGGGCAATCAGCCCCAGCATTTT
CASSQGGAGNQPQHF
>TRBJ2-7|NA|NA|TRBV7-2
TGTGCCAGCAGCTTAGCGGTCAGCCGACAGTACTTC
CASSLAVSRQYF
>TRBJ2-7|few|NA|TRBV6-1
TGTGCCAGCAGCCCTACAAGTAGCTCCTACGAGCAGTACTTC
CASSPTSSSYEQYF
>TRBJ2-1|NA|TRBD2|TRBV12-3/TRBV12-4
TGTGCCAGCAGTGCCCCTGGACTAGCCGATGAGCAGTTCTTC
CASSAPGLADEQFF
>TRBJ2-1|few|TRBD1|TRBV5-5
TGTGCCAGCAGCTTGGATCAGGGGGCGTACAATGAGCAGTTCTTC
CASSLDQGAYNEQFF
>TRBJ2-7|many|TRBD2|TRBV6-1
TGTGCCAGCACAAAATTAGCGGGAGCCTTCGGAGAGCAGTACTTC
CASTKLAGAFGEQYF
>TRBJ1-2|NA|TRBD1|TRBV4-2
TGTGCCAGCAGCCAAGATCGGGGACAGGACTATGGCTACACCTTC
CASSQDRGQDYGYTF
>TRBJ2-3|many|NA|TRBV6-2/TRBV6-3
TGTGCCACCCGGGATCAAGAGGGATCGCAGTATTTT
CATRDQEGSQYF
>TRBJ2-3|many|NA|TRBV28
TGTGCCAGCAGTTTAAACGGTGCAGTGAGGGCGAACACAGATACGCAGTATTTT
CASSLNGAVRANTDTQYF
>TRBJ2-3|few|NA|TRBV27
TGTGCCAGCAGTTTAGGGACAGGGCCCAGCGGGAGGACAGATACGCAGTATTTT
CASSLGTGPSGRTDTQYF
>TRBJ2-2|NA|NA|TRBV11-2
TGTGCCAGCAGCTTAGATCGAGGCTCCGGGGAGCTGTTTTTT
CASSLDRGSGELFF
>TRBJ2-7|NA|NA|TRBV19
TGTGCCAGTAGGACTACCCGAGAACCCTACGAGCAGTACTTC
CASRTTREPYEQYF
>TRBJ2-7|few|NA|TRBV15
TGTGCCACCAGCAGAAGAGGGTTAGGAGGGTACGAGCAGTACTTC
CATSRRGLGGYEQYF
>TRBJ2-1|NA|NA|TRBV20-1
TGCAGTGCCTTCCGTGGCTCCTACAATGAGCAGTTCTTC
CSAFRGSYNEQFF
>TRBJ1-6|many|NA|TRBV20-1
TGCAGTGCTCAACGCGGGTTTAGTTCACCCCTCCACTTT
CSAQRGFSSPLHF
>TRBJ1-3|NA|NA|TRBV12-3/TRBV12-4
TGTGCCAGCAGTTCTACGGTGACCAGACAGTGTCTCAGCACCATATATTTT
CASSSTVTRQCLSTIYF
>TRBJ2-2|many|NA|TRBV12-3/TRBV12-4
TGTGCCAGCACCCTCCTTCTAGGCGGGGAGCTGTTTTTT
CASTLLLGGELFF
>TRBJ2-7|few|NA|TRBV20-1
TGCAGTGCCCAAGGGGGGGCCCTCTACGAGCAGTACTTC
CSAQGGALYEQYF
>TRBJ1-1|many|NA|TRBV28
TGTGCCAGTAAGGCGCAGGTTTCGGAAGCTTTCTTT
CASKAQVSEAFF
>TRBJ2-2|NA|NA|TRBV19
TGTGCCAGTAGTATCACGGGGACGGCCGGGGAGCTGTTTTTT
CASSITGTAGELFF
>TRBJ2-1|few|NA|TRBV20-1
TGCAGTGCTAGAGGCACGGGAACCGGGTACAATGAGCAGTTCTTC
CSARGTGTGYNEQFF
>TRBJ1-5|many|NA|TRBV15
TGTGCCACCAGCAGAGATCGGGGTCGGGGGCAGCCCCAGCATTTT
CATSRDRGRGQPQHF
>TRBJ2-3|many|NA|TRBV20-1
TGCAGTGCTAGCCCACCAGGGGAGTATGGGTCAGATACGCAGTATTTT
CSASPPGEYGSDTQYF
>TRBJ1-2|NA|NA|TRBV30
TGTGCCTGGAGCGAGTCCCTCCAACGGGGCTACACCTTC
CAWSESLQRGYTF
>TRBJ2-1|many|TRBD2|TRBV12-5
TGTGCTAGTGGTTTGCTCGGGGGAGGGAGAGACAATGAGCAGTTCTTC
CASGLLGGGRDNEQFF
>TRBJ1-2|many|NA|TRBV28
TGTGCCAGCAGTTCTACAAGCCTCCCGGGGGGGCCCTATGGCTACACCTTC
CASSSTSLPGGPYGYTF
>TRBJ2-3|few|NA|TRBV20-1
TGCAGTGCATCCCGGGACTCGGATACGCAGTATTTT
CSASRDSDTQYF
>TRBJ2-4|few|NA|TRBV6-2/TRBV6-3
TGTGCCGGCCAATCAGGGGTGGGAAACATTCAGTACTTC
CAGQSGVGNIQYF